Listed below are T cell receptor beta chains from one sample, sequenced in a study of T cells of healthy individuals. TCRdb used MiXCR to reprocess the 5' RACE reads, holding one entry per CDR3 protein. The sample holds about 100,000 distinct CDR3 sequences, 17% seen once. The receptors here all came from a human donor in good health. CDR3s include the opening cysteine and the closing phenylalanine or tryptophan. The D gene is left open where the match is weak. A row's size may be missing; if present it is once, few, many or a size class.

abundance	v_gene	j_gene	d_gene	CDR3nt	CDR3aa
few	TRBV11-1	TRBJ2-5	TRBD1	TGTGCCAGCAGCTTGGACAGGGGCCCTCAGTGGGAGACCCAGTACTTC	CASSLDRGPQWETQYF
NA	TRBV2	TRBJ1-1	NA	TGTGCCAGCAGTGAGGGGTCTCGGAAGACTGAAGCTTTCTTT	CASSEGSRKTEAFF
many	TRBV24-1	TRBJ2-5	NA	TGTGCCACCAGTGACCCCATCCAAGAGACCCAGTACTTC	CATSDPIQETQYF
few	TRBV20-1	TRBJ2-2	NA	TGCAGTGCTAGTGCCAGGATTGGGATGGCGAACACCGGGGAGCTGTTTTTT	CSASARIGMANTGELFF
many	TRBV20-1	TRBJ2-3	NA	TGCAGTGCTAGACTCTCCCCCGGGTATACGCAGTATTTT	CSARLSPGYTQYF
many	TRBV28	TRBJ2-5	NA	TGTGCCACCACGGTTCCGGGGATACAAGAGACCCAGTACTTC	CATTVPGIQETQYF
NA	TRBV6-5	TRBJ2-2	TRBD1	TGTGCCAGCAGCCGGGACAGGGGGGAGCTGTTTTTT	CASSRDRGELFF
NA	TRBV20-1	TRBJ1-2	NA	TGCAGTGCTAGCCTCGGTAGTGGCTACACCTTC	CSASLGSGYTF
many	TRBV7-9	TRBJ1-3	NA	TGTGCCAGCAGCTTACAGAGCTCTGGAAACACCATATATTTT	CASSLQSSGNTIYF
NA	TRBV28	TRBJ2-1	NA	TGTGCCAGCAGTATGCTCGGAGGGAGCTCCTACAATGAGCAGTTCTTC	CASSMLGGSSYNEQFF
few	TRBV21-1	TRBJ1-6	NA	TGTGCCAGCAGCCATAGACGGAATAATTCACCCCTCCACTTT	CASSHRRNNSPLHF
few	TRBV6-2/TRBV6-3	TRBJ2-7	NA	TGTGCCAGCAGTTACCGTGGGCAGTACTACGAGCAGTACTTC	CASSYRGQYYEQYF
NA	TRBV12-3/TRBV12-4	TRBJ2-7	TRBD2	TGTGCCAGCAGTTTATACGCCGGGGGGGGACAGTACTTC	CASSLYAGGGQYF
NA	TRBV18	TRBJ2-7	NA	TGTGCCAGCTCCCAAAGGCCCGAGGATTATAAGTACTTC	CASSQRPEDYKYF
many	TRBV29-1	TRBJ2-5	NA	TGCAGCGTTGGGGTTAGCGTCAGAGAGACCCAGTACTTC	CSVGVSVRETQYF
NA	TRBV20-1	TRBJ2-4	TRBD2	TGCAGTGCTAGTGCTAGCGGGAGTGGAGCCAAAAACATTCAGTACTTC	CSASASGSGAKNIQYF
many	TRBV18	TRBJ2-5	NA	TGTGCCAGCTCACCACAAGAGACCCAGTACTTC	CASSPQETQYF
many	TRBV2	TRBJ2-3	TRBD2	TGTGCCAGCAGTGGGACTAGCTCTTGGGATACGCAGTATTTT	CASSGTSSWDTQYF
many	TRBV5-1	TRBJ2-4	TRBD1	TGCGCCAGTGCGAAAGGGGGCGAGGAAAACATTCAGTACTTC	CASAKGGEENIQYF
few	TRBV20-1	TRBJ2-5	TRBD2	TGCAGTGCCCCTCGGACTAGCGGGGGCCCCATAGGGGAGACCCAGTACTTC	CSAPRTSGGPIGETQYF
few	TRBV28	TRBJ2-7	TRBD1	TGTGCCAGCAGTTTATCACGACAGGGCCCCCACGAGCAGTACTTC	CASSLSRQGPHEQYF
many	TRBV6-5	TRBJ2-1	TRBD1	TGTGCCAGCAGTTACGGGACAGGGGATAAGTTCTTC	CASSYGTGDKFF
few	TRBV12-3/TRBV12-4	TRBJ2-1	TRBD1	TGTGCCAGCAGTCCCGGGACAGTCACTTACAATGAGCAGTTCTTC	CASSPGTVTYNEQFF
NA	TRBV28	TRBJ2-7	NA	TGTGCCAGCAGTTTAGGGCAGGAAAACGACGAGCAGTACTTC	CASSLGQENDEQYF
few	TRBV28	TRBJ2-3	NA	TGTGCCAGCGTCGCTGGAGTAGGCACTCAGTATTTT	CASVAGVGTQYF
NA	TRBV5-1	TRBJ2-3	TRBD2	TGCGCCAGCAGCCCCCCCGGGACTAGCGGATGTACAGATACGCAGTATTTT	CASSPPGTSGCTDTQYF
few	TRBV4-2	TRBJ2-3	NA	TGTGCCAGCAGCCAAGACCCTCGCGGAGTTGATACGCAGTATTTT	CASSQDPRGVDTQYF
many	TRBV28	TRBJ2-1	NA	TGTGCCACCCATGAGCAGTTCTTC	CATHEQFF
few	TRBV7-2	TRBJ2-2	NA	TGTGCCAGCAGCTCACAGGGAGAGAGGGACACCGGGGAGCTGTTTTTT	CASSSQGERDTGELFF